The rows below give T cell receptor beta chains drawn from one sample of a study of T cell repertoires in cytomegalovirus infection. Their antigens remain unidentified. TCRdb used MiXCR to reprocess the reads, holding one entry per CDR3 protein. The sample records 650,000 to 900,000 distinct CDR3 sequences, 30% to 35% being singletons. This sample comprised cultured CD8+ T cells from PBMCs, obtained from culture after CMV antigen stimulation. These receptors were obtained from a human donor in good health (CMV status not recorded). Some clones in this sample may be carry-over from other donors' samples. CDR3s include the opening cysteine and the closing phenylalanine or tryptophan. A D gene is named only where the DNA matches it firmly. Size tells how often a clone was seen (once, few, many) or the class of an expanded clone, and some rows leave it out.

TRBV7-9	15	NA	TRBJ2-1	NA	CVSSLSRSSYNEQFF	TGTGTCAGCAGCTTAAGCAGAAGCTCCTACAATGAGCAGTTCTTC
TRBV6-6	19	NA	TRBJ1-6	few	CASWDSGAVGSSYNSPLHF	TGTGCCAGCTGGGACTCCGGCGCCGTAGGCAGCTCCTATAATTCACCCCTCCACTTT
TRBV2	14	TRBD1	TRBJ1-1	few	CASSADRGWTEAFF	TGTGCCAGCAGCGCCGACAGGGGTTGGACTGAAGCTTTCTTT
TRBV29-1	16	TRBD1	TRBJ2-3	many	CSVGGTGTSSTDTQYF	TGCAGCGTTGGTGGGACAGGGACCTCTAGCACAGATACGCAGTATTTT
TRBV7-2	13	NA	TRBJ2-5	many	CASSLIGKETQYF	TGTGCCAGCAGCTTAATAGGAAAAGAGACCCAGTACTTC
TRBV7-3	14	NA	TRBJ2-3	many	CASSLSGGSDTQYF	TGTGCCAGCAGCTTAAGTGGGGGCTCGGATACGCAGTATTTT
TRBV24-1	17	NA	TRBJ1-5	NA	CATSDPKTGYYNQPQHF	TGTGCCACCAGTGACCCCAAAACAGGTTACTACAATCAGCCCCAGCATTTT
TRBV11-2	14	NA	TRBJ2-7	NA	CASSPRNGAYEQYF	TGTGCCAGCAGCCCGCGGAACGGGGCCTACGAGCAGTACTTC
TRBV19	14	NA	TRBJ1-4	NA	CASSRTVSEEKLFF	TGTGCCAGTAGTCGGACAGTATCGGAGGAAAAACTGTTTTTT
TRBV12-3/TRBV12-4	14	NA	TRBJ1-2	few	CASSLAGGFGGYTF	TGTGCCAGCAGTTTGGCCGGAGGTTTCGGTGGCTACACCTTC
TRBV5-1	15	NA	TRBJ1-1	NA	CASSLRAAQNTEAFF	TGCGCCAGCAGCTTGAGGGCAGCCCAGAACACTGAAGCTTTCTTT
TRBV6-2/TRBV6-3	16	NA	TRBJ2-1	few	CASSYEGLSSYNEQFF	TGTGCCAGCAGTTATGAGGGCCTGAGCTCCTACAATGAGCAGTTCTTC
TRBV5-1	15	NA	TRBJ2-7	few	CASGPGVLGSYEQYF	TGCGCCAGCGGCCCAGGGGTTTTAGGATCCTACGAGCAGTACTTC
TRBV7-9	15	TRBD1	TRBJ2-1	few	CASSLKTGGLYEQFF	TGTGCCAGCAGCTTAAAGACAGGGGGCCTTTATGAGCAGTTCTTC
TRBV7-6	15	NA	TRBJ1-1	NA	CVSTRDSNPGTEAFF	TGTGTCAGCACCCGGGACTCAAACCCGGGCACTGAAGCTTTCTTT
TRBV6-4	19	NA	TRBJ2-2	NA	CASSDNLPPRDINTGELFF	TGTGCCAGCAGTGACAACCTACCCCCTCGGGACATAAACACCGGGGAGCTGTTTTTT
TRBV6-1	15	NA	TRBJ1-1	many	CASSEWLGSRTEAFF	TGTGCCAGCAGTGAATGGCTGGGTAGCAGGACTGAAGCTTTCTTT
TRBV10-2	15	NA	TRBJ1-1	NA	CASSQPSGGNTEAFF	TGCGCCAGCAGTCAGCCCTCGGGAGGGAACACTGAAGCTTTCTTT
TRBV4-1	14	NA	TRBJ2-3	NA	CASGQTENTDTQYF	TGCGCCAGCGGCCAGACAGAGAACACAGATACGCAGTATTTT
TRBV27	15	TRBD1	TRBJ2-1	few	CASSTIGTGLNEQFF	TGTGCCAGCAGCACCATAGGGACAGGGCTGAATGAGCAGTTCTTC
TRBV19	15	NA	TRBJ1-5	NA	CASRPGWKLDQPQHF	TGTGCCAGCCGCCCAGGGTGGAAATTAGATCAGCCCCAGCATTTT
TRBV7-9	14	NA	TRBJ1-6	many	CASSPQASNSPLHF	TGTGCCAGCAGCCCCCAGGCGTCCAATTCACCCCTCCACTTT
TRBV7-2	15	NA	TRBJ2-3	few	CASSFLRGLTDTQYF	TGTGCCAGCAGCTTCTTGCGGGGACTGACAGATACGCAGTATTTT